The rows below give T cell receptor beta chains drawn from one sample of a study of post-analysis software for immune sequencing data. TCRdb called the PCR reads again in MiXCR, with one record for every CDR3 protein. Among 750,000 to 950,000 distinct CDR3 sequences listed, around 50% were seen once. Sequencing input: blood. These receptors all stem from a girl aged 10 to 17 with multiple sclerosis. The conserved cysteine and the conserved F or W are not part of the CDR3 here.

cdr3_aa: ASSQMAKSSYEQY
v_call: TRBV3-1
j_call: TRBJ2-7

cdr3_aa: ASSGKGRQGYEQY
v_call: TRBV25-1
j_call: NA

cdr3_aa: ASRSGLAELDTQY
v_call: TRBV5-1
j_call: TRBJ2-3

cdr3_aa: ASSQERVDSNQPQH
v_call: TRBV3-1
j_call: TRBJ1-5

cdr3_aa: ASSTHKRQGAWFDEQF
v_call: TRBV7-9
j_call: TRBJ2-1

cdr3_aa: ASSLPDKAQAF
v_call: TRBV5-1
j_call: TRBJ1-1

cdr3_aa: SAQGLSGTGHGGQPQH
v_call: TRBV20-1
j_call: TRBJ1-5

cdr3_aa: ASSFAGALYEQY
v_call: TRBV7-2
j_call: TRBJ2-7

cdr3_aa: ASSLARPGSDRPQGEQF
v_call: TRBV7-6
j_call: TRBJ2-1

cdr3_aa: ASSRGSGRVRVGNEQF
v_call: TRBV5-8
j_call: TRBJ2-1

cdr3_aa: SARDRDGVTYGYT
v_call: TRBV20-1
j_call: TRBJ1-2

cdr3_aa: ASSLSSLPYEQY
v_call: TRBV12-3/TRBV12-4
j_call: NA

cdr3_aa: ASSYEGYGGTYEQY
v_call: TRBV6-5
j_call: TRBJ2-7

cdr3_aa: ASSYRQGGSPLH
v_call: TRBV6-2/TRBV6-3
j_call: TRBJ1-6

cdr3_aa: ASTRESAEAF
v_call: TRBV7-9
j_call: TRBJ1-1

cdr3_aa: SVVSSHYEQY
v_call: TRBV29-1
j_call: TRBJ2-7

cdr3_aa: ASSQGIGFAF
v_call: TRBV4-1
j_call: TRBJ1-1

cdr3_aa: ASSLRGSGMNTEAF
v_call: TRBV12-3/TRBV12-4
j_call: TRBJ1-1

cdr3_aa: ASTWTGRFNQPQH
v_call: TRBV12-3/TRBV12-4
j_call: TRBJ1-5

cdr3_aa: ASSPGQGSSYEQY
v_call: TRBV4-2
j_call: TRBJ2-7

cdr3_aa: ASSLYHSGANVLT
v_call: TRBV7-3
j_call: TRBJ2-6

cdr3_aa: ASSLPGDSDTQY
v_call: TRBV5-6
j_call: TRBJ2-3

cdr3_aa: ASSLDGTGYSNQPQH
v_call: TRBV7-9
j_call: TRBJ1-5

cdr3_aa: SVGGGQLDGYT
v_call: TRBV29-1
j_call: TRBJ1-2

cdr3_aa: SATDRGKYNEQF
v_call: TRBV20-1
j_call: TRBJ2-1

cdr3_aa: ASSLLVDQPQH
v_call: TRBV5-1
j_call: TRBJ1-5

cdr3_aa: ASSPDHEQY
v_call: TRBV5-1
j_call: TRBJ2-7

cdr3_aa: ASSPSRVEGQPQH
v_call: TRBV9
j_call: TRBJ1-5

cdr3_aa: ASSFRSMSNEQF
v_call: TRBV5-1
j_call: TRBJ2-1

cdr3_aa: SVEHTRQETQY
v_call: TRBV29-1
j_call: TRBJ2-5

cdr3_aa: ASSLTGPSSGANVLT
v_call: TRBV6-5
j_call: TRBJ2-6

cdr3_aa: SASHIMSSYEQY
v_call: TRBV20-1
j_call: TRBJ2-7

cdr3_aa: AISDLSRTGLYEQY
v_call: TRBV10-3
j_call: TRBJ2-7

cdr3_aa: ASSRSGDYNEQF
v_call: TRBV6-2/TRBV6-3
j_call: TRBJ2-1

cdr3_aa: ASGGPPDWETQY
v_call: TRBV12-5
j_call: TRBJ2-5

cdr3_aa: ASSPRRARGLAGGSSFYNEQF
v_call: TRBV5-6
j_call: TRBJ2-1

cdr3_aa: ASSPDRWVQRAF
v_call: TRBV18
j_call: TRBJ1-1

cdr3_aa: SVELLLNEQF
v_call: TRBV29-1
j_call: TRBJ2-1

cdr3_aa: ASSFSGGSTEAF
v_call: TRBV12-3/TRBV12-4
j_call: TRBJ1-1

cdr3_aa: ASSYWVAGALLYEQY
v_call: TRBV6-6
j_call: TRBJ2-7

cdr3_aa: SVGRGQF
v_call: TRBV20-1
j_call: TRBJ2-1

cdr3_aa: ASSLGTGLSGANVLT
v_call: TRBV7-9
j_call: TRBJ2-6

cdr3_aa: SAYSRGGEQF
v_call: TRBV20-1
j_call: TRBJ2-1

cdr3_aa: SARGGLAVNRWDIQY
v_call: TRBV20-1
j_call: TRBJ2-4

cdr3_aa: ASSLGLRKADTQY
v_call: TRBV5-6
j_call: TRBJ2-3

cdr3_aa: ASSPPPGTSGSRLTDTQY
v_call: TRBV5-1
j_call: TRBJ2-3

cdr3_aa: ASSPGTGGNYNEQF
v_call: TRBV14
j_call: TRBJ2-1

cdr3_aa: ASSLNRGGAETQY
v_call: TRBV5-8
j_call: TRBJ2-5

cdr3_aa: ASSLGSSRLHNEQF
v_call: TRBV7-7
j_call: TRBJ2-1

cdr3_aa: ASSFFTSGYNEQF
v_call: TRBV5-1
j_call: TRBJ2-1

cdr3_aa: ASSADLSNQPQH
v_call: TRBV2
j_call: TRBJ1-5

cdr3_aa: ASSFTGGGGYT
v_call: TRBV7-3
j_call: TRBJ1-2